This T cell receptor beta chain derives from a study of chemoradiotherapy in HPV16-positive cancers. The CDR3 has 15 residues. Trimming stripped 4 bases from V and 1 base from J, with 13 bases between. Germline CDR1 KGHSH, CDR2 LQKENI. TCRdb's copy holds only in-frame clones and misses some; the assay was immunoSEQ multiplex PCR. The sample has about 9,600 clones, 65% to 80% seen once. The chain combines TRBV18 with TRBJ1-1; perhaps TRBD1 as D (5 bases). The specimen comprised tumor tissue, sampled from a patient who underwent chemoradiotherapy. The clonotype was recovered from a human donor with HPV-associated anogenital cancer. DNA for the CDR3: TGTGCCAGCTCACGGGGGATAGCTCAGAACACTGAAGCTTTCTTT. It yields the protein CASSRGIAQNTEAFF.